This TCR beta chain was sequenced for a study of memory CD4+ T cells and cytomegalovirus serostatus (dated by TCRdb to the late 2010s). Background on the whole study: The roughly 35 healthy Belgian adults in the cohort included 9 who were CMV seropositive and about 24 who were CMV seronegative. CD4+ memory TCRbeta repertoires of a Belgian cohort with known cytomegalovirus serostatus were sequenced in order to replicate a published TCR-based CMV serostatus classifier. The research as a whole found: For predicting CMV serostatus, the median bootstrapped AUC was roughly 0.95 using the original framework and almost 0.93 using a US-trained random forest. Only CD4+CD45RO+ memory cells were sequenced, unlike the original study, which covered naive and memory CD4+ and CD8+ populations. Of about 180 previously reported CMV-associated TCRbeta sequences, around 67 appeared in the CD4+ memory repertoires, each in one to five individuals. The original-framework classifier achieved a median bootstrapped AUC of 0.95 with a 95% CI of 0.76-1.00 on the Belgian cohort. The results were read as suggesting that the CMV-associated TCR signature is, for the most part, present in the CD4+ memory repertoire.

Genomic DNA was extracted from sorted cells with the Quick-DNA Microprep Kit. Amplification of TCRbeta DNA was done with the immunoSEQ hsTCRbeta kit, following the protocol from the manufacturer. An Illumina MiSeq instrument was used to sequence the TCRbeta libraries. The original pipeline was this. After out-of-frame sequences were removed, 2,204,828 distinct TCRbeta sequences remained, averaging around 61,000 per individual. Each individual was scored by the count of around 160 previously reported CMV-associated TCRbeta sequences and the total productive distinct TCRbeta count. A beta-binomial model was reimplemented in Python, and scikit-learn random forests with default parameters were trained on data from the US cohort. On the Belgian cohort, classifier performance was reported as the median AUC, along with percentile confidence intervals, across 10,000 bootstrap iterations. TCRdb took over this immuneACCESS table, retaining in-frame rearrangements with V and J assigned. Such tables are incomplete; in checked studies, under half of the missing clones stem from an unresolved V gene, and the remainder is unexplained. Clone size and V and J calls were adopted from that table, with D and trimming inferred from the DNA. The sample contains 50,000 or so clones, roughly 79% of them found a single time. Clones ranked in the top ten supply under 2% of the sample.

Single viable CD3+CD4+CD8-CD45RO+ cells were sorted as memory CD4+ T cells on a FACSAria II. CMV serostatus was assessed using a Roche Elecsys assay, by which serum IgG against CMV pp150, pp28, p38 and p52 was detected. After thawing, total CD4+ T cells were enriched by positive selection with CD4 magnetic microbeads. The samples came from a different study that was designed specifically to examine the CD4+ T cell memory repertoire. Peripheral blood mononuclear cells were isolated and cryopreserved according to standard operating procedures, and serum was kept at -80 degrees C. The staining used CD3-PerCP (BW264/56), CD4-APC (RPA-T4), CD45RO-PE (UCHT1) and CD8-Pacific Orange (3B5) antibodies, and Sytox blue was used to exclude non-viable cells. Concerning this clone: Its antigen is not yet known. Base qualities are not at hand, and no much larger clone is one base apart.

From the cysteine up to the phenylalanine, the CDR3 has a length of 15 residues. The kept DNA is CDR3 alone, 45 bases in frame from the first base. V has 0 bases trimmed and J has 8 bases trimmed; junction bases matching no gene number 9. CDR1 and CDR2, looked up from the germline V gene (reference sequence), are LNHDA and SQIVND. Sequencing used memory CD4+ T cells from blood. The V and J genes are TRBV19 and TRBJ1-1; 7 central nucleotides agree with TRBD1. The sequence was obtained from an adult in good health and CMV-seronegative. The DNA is TGTGCCAGTAGTATAGAGAGGGGAAGGGGGCGCGAAGCTTTCTTT. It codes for CASSIERGRGREAFF.